Listed here are 8 T cell receptor beta chains from one sample, sequenced in a study of cytomegalovirus exposure and HLA in healthy donors. The PCR was carried out with 60 Vbeta primers and 13 Jbeta primers. Only in-frame clones appear in the TCRdb table, and some are missing; sequencing was by immunoSEQ multiplex PCR. The sample has over 130,000 clones, 80% to 85% seen once. Sequencing was done on a sample of PBMCs. The source of these receptors is a female donor in good health and CMV-seronegative.

The gene calls are TRBV7-3 and TRBJ1-1, with a tentative D call TRBD1 (5 bases). Trimming removed 6 bases from V and 4 bases from J, with 9 bases in between. Germline CDR1 SGHTA, CDR2 FQGTGA. CDR3 size: 12 residues. DNA of the CDR3: TGTGCCAGCAGTTCCCAGGGCACTGAAGCTTTCTTT. Amino acid sequence: CASSSQGTEAFF.

This clone was picked up one time. The chain links TRBV6-5 to TRBJ2-7; 9 bases map to TRBD1. V dropped 0 bases and J dropped 2; count of bases not matched to a gene: 5. Per germline, CDR1 MNHEY and CDR2 SVGAGI. The CDR3 is 16 residues long. Here the CDR3 reads CASSYSSGTGTYEQYF. As DNA, the CDR3 is TGTGCCAGCAGTTACTCGAGTGGGACAGGGACCTACGAGCAGTACTTC.

The V and J genes are TRBV25-1 and TRBJ1-1; 7 bases align to TRBD1. With 4 bases clipped from V and 5 bases from J, the junction kept 10 bases outside the gene matches. Germline V gives CDR1 MGHDK, CDR2 SYGVNS. The length of the CDR3 is 15 residues. DNA of the CDR3: TGTGCCAGCAGTGGAGCCGACAGGGACCCTACTGAAGCTTTCTTT. It translates to CASSGADRDPTEAFF.

The V call is TRBV27, the J call TRBJ2-7; perhaps TRBD1 as D (6 bases). Germline CDR1 and CDR2: MNHEY and SMNVEV (reference sequence). The CDR3 extends over 14 amino acids. V was trimmed by 6 bases and J by 4 bases, leaving 16 bases between them. The CDR3 coding sequence is TGTGCCAGCAGGGGACATACCTATCGGTACGAGCAGTACTTC. This codes for CASRGHTYRYEQYF.

The chain has TRBV28 and TRBJ1-1, with D unclear. The V end was cut by 6 bases, the J end by 0 bases, with 20 bases between. This CDR3 region has 17 residues. Germline V gene sequence: CDR1 MDHEN, CDR2 SYDVKM. The CDR3 DNA sequence: TGTGCCAGCAGAGACGATTATCTAACCAGCGTGAACACTGAAGCTTTCTTT. Encoded protein: CASRDDYLTSVNTEAFF.

V gene TRBV6-6 combines with J gene TRBJ2-7; TRBD1 aligns across 12 bases. The ends lost 4 bases at V and 6 bases at J; junction bases unmatched: 10. CDR1 is MNHNY, CDR2 SVGAGI, per germline (reference sequence). The CDR3 has 16 amino acids. The CDR3 bases are TGTGCCAGCAGTTCGCAGGGGGGACAGGGGGCGGCCGAGCAGTACTTC. Translating it yields CASSSQGGQGAAEQYF.

The rearrangement uses TRBV6-5 and TRBJ2-2, with unresolved D. This CDR3 has 13 amino acids. CDR1 is MNHEY and CDR2 is SVGAGI in the germline V gene. Trimming removed 6 bases at V and 7 bases at J, with 12 bases between. CDR3 residues: CASSPSVVGELFF. DNA for the CDR3: TGTGCCAGCAGCCCATCGGTGGTCGGGGAGCTGTTTTTT.

The V call is TRBV5-1, the J call TRBJ2-1; 7 bases match TRBD2. The CDR3 length is 12 residues. The ends lost 3 bases at V and 14 bases at J; junction bases unmatched: 8. Germline-derived CDR1 and CDR2 are SGHRS and YFSETQ. The CDR3 here is CASSSEGTKEFF. The CDR3 DNA sequence: TGCGCCAGCAGCTCAGAAGGGACTAAGGAGTTCTTC.